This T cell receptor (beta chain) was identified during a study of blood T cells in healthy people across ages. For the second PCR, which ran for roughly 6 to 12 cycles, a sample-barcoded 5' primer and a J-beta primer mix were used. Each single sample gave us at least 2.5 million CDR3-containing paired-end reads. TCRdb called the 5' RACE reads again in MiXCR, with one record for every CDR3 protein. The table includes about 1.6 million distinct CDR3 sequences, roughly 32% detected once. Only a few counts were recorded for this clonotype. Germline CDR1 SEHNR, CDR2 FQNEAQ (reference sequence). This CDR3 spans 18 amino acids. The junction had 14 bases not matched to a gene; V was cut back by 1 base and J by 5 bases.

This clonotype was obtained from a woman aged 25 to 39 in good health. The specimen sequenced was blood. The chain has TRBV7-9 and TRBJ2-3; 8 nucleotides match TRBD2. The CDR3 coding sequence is TGTGCCAGCAGCTTAGGGTCCCCCGGGACTAGAGGGCGAGATACGCAGTATTTT. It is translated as CASSLGSPGTRGRDTQYF.